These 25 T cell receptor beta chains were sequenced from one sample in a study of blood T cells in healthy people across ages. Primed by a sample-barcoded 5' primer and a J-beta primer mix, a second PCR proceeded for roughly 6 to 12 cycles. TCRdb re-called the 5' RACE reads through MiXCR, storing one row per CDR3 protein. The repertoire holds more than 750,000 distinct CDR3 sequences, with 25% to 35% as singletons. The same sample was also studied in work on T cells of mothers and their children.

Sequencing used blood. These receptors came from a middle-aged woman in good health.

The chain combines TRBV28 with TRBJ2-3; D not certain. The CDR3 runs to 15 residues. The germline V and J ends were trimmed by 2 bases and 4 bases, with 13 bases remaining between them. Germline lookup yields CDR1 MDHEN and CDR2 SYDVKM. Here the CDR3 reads CASSLLGMAADTQYF. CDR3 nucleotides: TGTGCCAGCAGTTTACTGGGTATGGCAGCAGATACGCAGTATTTT.

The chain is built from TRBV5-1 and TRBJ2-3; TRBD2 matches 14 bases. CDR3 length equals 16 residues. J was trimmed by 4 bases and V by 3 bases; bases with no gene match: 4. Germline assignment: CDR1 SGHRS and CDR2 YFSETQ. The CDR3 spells CASSSRLAGGSDTQYF. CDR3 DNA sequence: TGCGCCAGCAGCTCCAGACTAGCGGGGGGGTCAGATACGCAGTATTTT.

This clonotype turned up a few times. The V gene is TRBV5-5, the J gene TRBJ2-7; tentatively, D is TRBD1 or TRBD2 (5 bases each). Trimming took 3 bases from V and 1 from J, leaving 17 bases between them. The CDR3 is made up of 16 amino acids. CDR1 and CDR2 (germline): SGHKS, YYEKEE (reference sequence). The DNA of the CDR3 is TGTGCCAGCAGCTGGGGACCGGGACGGATATCCTACGAGCAGTACTTC. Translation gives CASSWGPGRISYEQYF.

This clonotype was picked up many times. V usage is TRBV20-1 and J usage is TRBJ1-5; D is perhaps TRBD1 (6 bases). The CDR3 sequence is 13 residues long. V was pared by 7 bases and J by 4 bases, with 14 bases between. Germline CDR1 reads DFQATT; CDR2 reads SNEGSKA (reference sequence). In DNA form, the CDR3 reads TGCAGTGTCCCAGGGGTTTCTAATCAGCCCCAGCATTTT. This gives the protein CSVPGVSNQPQHF.

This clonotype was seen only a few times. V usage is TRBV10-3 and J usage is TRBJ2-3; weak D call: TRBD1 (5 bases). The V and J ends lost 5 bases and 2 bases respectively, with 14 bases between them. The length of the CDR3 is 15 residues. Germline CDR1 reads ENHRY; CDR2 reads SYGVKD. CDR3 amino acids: CAISSGQPTTDTQYF. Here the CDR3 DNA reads TGTGCCATCAGTTCCGGACAACCTACCACAGATACGCAGTATTTT.

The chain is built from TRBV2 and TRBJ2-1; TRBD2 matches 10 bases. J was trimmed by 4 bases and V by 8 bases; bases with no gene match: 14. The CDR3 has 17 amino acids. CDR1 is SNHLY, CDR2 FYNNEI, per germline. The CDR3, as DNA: TGTGCCAGCCTTGCTACTAGCGGGGTACGCGGTTACAATGAGCAGTTCTTC. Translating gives CASLATSGVRGYNEQFF.

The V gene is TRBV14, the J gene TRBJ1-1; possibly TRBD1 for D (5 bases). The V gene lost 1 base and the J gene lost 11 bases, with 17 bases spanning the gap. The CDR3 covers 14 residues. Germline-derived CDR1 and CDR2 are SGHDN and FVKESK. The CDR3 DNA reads TGTGCCAGCAGCCAAGTAGCGGCAGGGCAAGATGCTTTCTTT. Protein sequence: CASSQVAAGQDAFF.

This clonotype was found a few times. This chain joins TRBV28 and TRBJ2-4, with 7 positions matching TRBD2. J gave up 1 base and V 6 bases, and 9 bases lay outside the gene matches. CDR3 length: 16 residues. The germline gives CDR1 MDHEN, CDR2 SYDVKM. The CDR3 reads CASSPTMGGAKNIQYF. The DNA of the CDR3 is TGTGCCAGCAGCCCTACGATGGGGGGGGCCAAAAACATTCAGTACTTC.

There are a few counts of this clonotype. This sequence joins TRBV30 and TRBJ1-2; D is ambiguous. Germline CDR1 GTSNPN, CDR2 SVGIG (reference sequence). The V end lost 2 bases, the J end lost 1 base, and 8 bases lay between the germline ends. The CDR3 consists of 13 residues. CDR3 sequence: CAWSTGNNYGYTF. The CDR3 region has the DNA TGTGCCTGGAGTACCGGGAATAACTATGGCTACACCTTC.

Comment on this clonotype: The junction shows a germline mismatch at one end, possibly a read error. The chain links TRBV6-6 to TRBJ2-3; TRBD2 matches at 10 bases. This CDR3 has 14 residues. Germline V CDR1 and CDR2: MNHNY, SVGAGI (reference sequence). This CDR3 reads CASSYTSGAVMQYF. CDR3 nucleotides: TGCGCCAGCAGTTATACTAGCGGGGCCGTTATGCAGTATTTT.

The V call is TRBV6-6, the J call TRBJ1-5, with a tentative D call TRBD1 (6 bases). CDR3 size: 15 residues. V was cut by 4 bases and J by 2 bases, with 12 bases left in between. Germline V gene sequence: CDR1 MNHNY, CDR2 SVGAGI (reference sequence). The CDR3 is CASSSLNRGNQPQHF. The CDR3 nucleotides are TGTGCCAGCAGTTCCCTAAACAGGGGCAATCAGCCCCAGCATTTT.

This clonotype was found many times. The DNA for the CDR3 is TGCGCCAGTGGACAGGCTTACGGCGAGCAGTACTTC. The encoded protein is CASGQAYGEQYF. This chain links TRBV4-3 with TRBJ2-7, with TRBD1 matching 7 bases. The CDR3 runs to 12 residues. CDR1 and CDR2 from the germline V gene are LGHNA and YSLEER. V trimming: 9 bases; J trimming: 6 bases; junction bases outside the gene matches: 8.

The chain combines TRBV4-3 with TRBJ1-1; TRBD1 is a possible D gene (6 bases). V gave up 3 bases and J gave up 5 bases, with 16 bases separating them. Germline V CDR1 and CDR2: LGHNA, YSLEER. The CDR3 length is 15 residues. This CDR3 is CASSHDTGLGTEAFF. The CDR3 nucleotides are TGCGCCAGCAGCCACGACACAGGGTTGGGGACTGAAGCTTTCTTT.

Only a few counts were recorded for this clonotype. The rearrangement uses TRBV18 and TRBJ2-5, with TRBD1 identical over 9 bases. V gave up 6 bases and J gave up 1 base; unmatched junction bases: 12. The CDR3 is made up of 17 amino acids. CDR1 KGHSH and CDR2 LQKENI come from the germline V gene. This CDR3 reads CASSRTPGQGRQETQYF. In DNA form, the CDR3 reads TGTGCCAGCTCTCGAACCCCGGGACAGGGTCGCCAAGAGACCCAGTACTTC.

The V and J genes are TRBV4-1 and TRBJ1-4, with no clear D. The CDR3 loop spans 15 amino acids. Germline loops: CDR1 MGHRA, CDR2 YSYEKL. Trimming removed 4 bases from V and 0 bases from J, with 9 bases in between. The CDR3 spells CASSPMVATNEKLFF. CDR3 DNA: TGCGCCAGCAGCCCGATGGTTGCAACTAATGAAAAACTGTTTTTT.

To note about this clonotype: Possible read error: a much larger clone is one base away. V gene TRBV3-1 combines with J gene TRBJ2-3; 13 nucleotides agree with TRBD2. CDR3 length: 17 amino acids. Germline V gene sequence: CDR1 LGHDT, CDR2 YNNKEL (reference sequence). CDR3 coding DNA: TGTGCCAGCAGCTCGACTAGCGGGGGGATTAGCACAGTTACGCAGTATTTT. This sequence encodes CASSSTSGGISTVTQYF.

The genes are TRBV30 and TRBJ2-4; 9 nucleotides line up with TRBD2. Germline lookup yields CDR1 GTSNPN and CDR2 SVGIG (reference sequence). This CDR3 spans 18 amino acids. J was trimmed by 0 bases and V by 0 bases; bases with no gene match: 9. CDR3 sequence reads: CAWSVPGGGVSAKNIQYF. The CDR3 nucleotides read TGTGCCTGGAGTGTACCTGGCGGGGGGGTTTCAGCCAAAAACATTCAGTACTTC.

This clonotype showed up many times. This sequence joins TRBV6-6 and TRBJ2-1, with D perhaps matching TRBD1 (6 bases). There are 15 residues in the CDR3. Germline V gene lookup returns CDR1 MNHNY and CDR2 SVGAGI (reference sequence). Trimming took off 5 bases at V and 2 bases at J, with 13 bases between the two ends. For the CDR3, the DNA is TGTGCCAGCAGTCCTCAGGGGAGTACCTACAATGAGCAGTTCTTC. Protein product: CASSPQGSTYNEQFF.

As DNA, the CDR3 is TGTGCCAGCAGCACTCCTAGCGGGGGCTCCTACAATGAGCAGTTCTTC. Its translation is CASSTPSGGSYNEQFF. This chain uses TRBV6-6 with TRBJ2-1, with TRBD2 matching over 10 bases. CDR1 and CDR2 from the germline V gene are MNHNY and SVGAGI (reference sequence). The CDR3 totals 16 residues. The V gene end was trimmed by 6 bases and the J gene end by 0 bases; junction bases not matched to a gene: 5.

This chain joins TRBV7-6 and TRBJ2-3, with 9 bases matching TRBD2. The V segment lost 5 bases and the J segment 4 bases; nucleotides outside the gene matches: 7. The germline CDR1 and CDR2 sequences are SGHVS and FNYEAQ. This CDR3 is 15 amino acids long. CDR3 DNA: TGTGCCAGCAGCGCAGCGGGGGGTCAGTCAGATACGCAGTATTTT. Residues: CASSAAGGQSDTQYF.

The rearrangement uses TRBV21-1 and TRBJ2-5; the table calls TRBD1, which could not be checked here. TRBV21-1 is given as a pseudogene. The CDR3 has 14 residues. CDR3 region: CAPEAGQTQETQYF. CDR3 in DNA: TGTGCCCCAGAAGCGGGACAGACACAAGAGACCCAGTACTTC.

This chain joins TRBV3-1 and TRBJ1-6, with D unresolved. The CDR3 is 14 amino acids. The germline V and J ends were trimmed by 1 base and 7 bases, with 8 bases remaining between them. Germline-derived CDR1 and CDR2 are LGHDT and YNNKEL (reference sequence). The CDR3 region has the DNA TGTGCCAGCAGCCAAGTTCTGGCGAATTCACCCCTCCACTTT. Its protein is CASSQVLANSPLHF.

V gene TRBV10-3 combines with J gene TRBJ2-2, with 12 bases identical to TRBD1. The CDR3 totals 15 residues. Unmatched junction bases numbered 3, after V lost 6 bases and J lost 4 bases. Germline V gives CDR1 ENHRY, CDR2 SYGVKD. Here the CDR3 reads CAISVGQGATGELFF. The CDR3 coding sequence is TGTGCCATCAGCGTGGGACAGGGGGCCACCGGGGAGCTGTTTTTT.

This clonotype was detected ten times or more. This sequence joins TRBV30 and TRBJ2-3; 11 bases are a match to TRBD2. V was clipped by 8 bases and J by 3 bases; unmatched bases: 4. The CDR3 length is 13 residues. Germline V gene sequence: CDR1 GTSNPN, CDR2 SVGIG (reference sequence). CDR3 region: CASSGGVTDTQYF. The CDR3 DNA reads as TGTGCCAGTAGCGGGGGGGTAACAGATACGCAGTATTTT.

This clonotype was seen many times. The DNA of the CDR3 is TGCGCCAGCAGCCAAGTTTACGGACAGGGGTCCGGTACCTATGGCTACACCTTC. This encodes CASSQVYGQGSGTYGYTF. The rearrangement joins TRBV4-3 to TRBJ1-2; 9 bases map to TRBD1. This CDR3 is built from 18 residues. J gave up 4 bases and V 1 base, and 13 bases lay outside the gene matches. From germline, CDR1 is LGHNA and CDR2 YSLEER.